Shown below are 32 T cell receptor beta chains from a single sample sequenced in a study of T cells in Graves' hyperthyroidism and ophthalmopathy. Amplified TCR beta CDR3 regions came from RNA transcripts. TCR CDR3 regions were first amplified by RT-PCR with HTBI primers. Each CDR3 protein is one row after TCRdb ran MiXCR on the multiplex PCR reads. The table includes a few hundred thousand distinct CDR3 sequences, around 25% detected once. The source material was blood. The origin of the receptors is a man aged 50 to 59 with Graves' hyperthyroidism.

A remark on this clonotype: Possible read error: a much larger clone is one base away. The chain recombines TRBV18 with TRBJ2-1; TRBD1 aligns across 7 bases. The germline CDR1 and CDR2 sequences are KGHSH and LQKENI. This CDR3 is built from 15 residues. Written as DNA, the CDR3 is TGTGCCAGCTCACCACCTGGGACAGTAAACAATGAGAAGTTCTTC. Translated, it gives CASSPPGTVNNEKFF.

A few counts support this clonotype. V is TRBV11-2 and J is TRBJ1-2; D unresolved. The germline CDR1 and CDR2 sequences are SGHAT and FQNNGV. V dropped 1 base and J dropped 4 bases, with 10 bases sitting between them. This CDR3 region has 14 residues. The CDR3 DNA sequence: TGTGCCAGCAGCTTAGGGGAAGCGATCTATGGCTACACCTTC. It is translated as CASSLGEAIYGYTF.

This clonotype has at least ten counts. The V and J genes are TRBV5-1 and TRBJ1-1; TRBD1 agrees at 9 bases. Unmatched junction bases numbered 13, after V lost 2 bases and J lost 5 bases. Per the germline V gene, CDR1 is SGHRS and CDR2 is YFSETQ. This CDR3 has 17 residues. CDR3 region: CASSLTGGASQGTEAFF. CDR3 DNA sequence: TGCGCCAGCAGCTTAACAGGGGGCGCGAGTCAGGGAACTGAAGCTTTCTTT.

This clonotype was counted only a few times. The rearrangement links TRBV18 to TRBJ1-1; D is unresolved. In germline, CDR1 is KGHSH, CDR2 LQKENI. The CDR3 loop spans 13 amino acids. Trimming pared 10 bases from V and 11 bases from J, leaving 23 bases between. In DNA, the CDR3 is TGTGCCACAGCCGAGAAGAGGGAGAAGCGGGCTTTCTTT. Translation gives CATAEKREKRAFF.

The chain couples TRBV7-2 to TRBJ2-3; either TRBD1 or TRBD2 may supply D (6 bases each). CDR3 length: 15 residues. Germline V gene sequence: CDR1 SGHTA, CDR2 FQGNSA. Trimming took off 1 base at V and 7 bases at J, with 15 bases between the two ends. In nucleotides, the CDR3 is TGTGCCAGCAGCTTAGGGGGGGCCGTGCGGAATACGCAGTATTTT. Translation: CASSLGGAVRNTQYF.

This clonotype was detected only a few times. J is TRBJ2-3 and V is TRBV7-2; 7 bases agree with TRBD2. V dropped 0 bases and J dropped 8; count of bases not matched to a gene: 5. The germline V gene has CDR1 SGHTA and CDR2 FQGNSA. CDR3 length equals 14 residues. This CDR3 reads CASSLAGGPGTQYF. DNA of the CDR3: TGTGCCAGCAGCTTAGCGGGAGGGCCTGGTACGCAGTATTTT.

The chain employs TRBV5-1 and TRBJ1-1; no reliable D call. Germline lookup yields CDR1 SGHRS and CDR2 YFSETQ. V was shortened by 0 bases and J by 2 bases, with 8 bases between the two germline ends. This CDR3 is 14 amino acids long. In DNA, the CDR3 is TGCGCCAGCAGCTTGGCTTTCAGAAACACTGAAGCTTTCTTT. It translates to CASSLAFRNTEAFF.

The chain uses TRBV10-2 and TRBJ2-3; tentatively, D is TRBD1 (6 bases). Germline-derived CDR1 and CDR2 are WSHSY and SAAADI. The CDR3 spans 14 residues. V was clipped by 7 bases and J by 5 bases, with 16 bases between them. CDR3 amino acids: CASTPDSPGDTQYF. The CDR3 DNA sequence: TGCGCCAGCACTCCGGACAGTCCCGGAGATACGCAGTATTTT.

This rearrangement joins TRBV20-1 to TRBJ1-2, with TRBD1 identical over 9 bases. CDR1 and CDR2 from the germline V gene are DFQATT and SNEGSKA (reference sequence). Trimming took 1 base from V and 0 from J; bases not matched to a gene: 6. CDR3 length equals 16 residues. The chain's CDR3 is CSARGTGEGANYGYTF. CDR3 DNA sequence: TGCAGTGCTAGAGGGACAGGGGAAGGAGCTAACTATGGCTACACCTTC.

V is TRBV20-1 and J is TRBJ2-7; 11 bases map to TRBD2. The germline V gene encodes CDR1 DFQATT and CDR2 SNEGSKA (reference sequence). With V trimmed by 1 base and J by 6 bases, 5 bases remained unmatched. The CDR3 consists of 14 residues. The CDR3, as DNA: TGCAGTGCTAGAGTGCGACTAGCGGGAATCGAGCAGTACTTC. Its translation is CSARVRLAGIEQYF.

In the case of this clonotype: Given a much more abundant clone one base away, this may be a read error. The V gene is TRBV3-1, the J gene TRBJ1-2; D gene ambiguous. This CDR3 is built from 14 residues. Germline V CDR1 and CDR2: LGHDT, YNNKEL (reference sequence). The CDR3 DNA is TGTGCCGGCAGCCAAGATCTCGGGATCCGTGGCTACACCTTC. It encodes CAGSQDLGIRGYTF. Filled out from reference TRBV3-1 and TRBJ1-2, the complete variable domain reads DTAVSQTPKYLVTQMGNDKSIKCEQNLGHDTMYWYKQDSKKFLKIMFSYNNKELIINETVPNRFSPKSPDKAHLNLHINSLELGDSAVYFCAGSQDLGIRGYTFGSGTRLTVV.

In this sample, this clonotype turned up a few times. The rearrangement links TRBV5-1 to TRBJ2-3; 8 bases are shared with TRBD1. The CDR3 runs to 15 residues. Losses at the gene ends were 4 bases for V and 0 bases for J; bases not matched to a gene: 4. From germline, CDR1 is SGHRS and CDR2 YFSETQ. The CDR3 here is CASSARQGSTDTQYF. As DNA, the CDR3 is TGCGCCAGCAGCGCCCGACAGGGGAGCACAGATACGCAGTATTTT.

This clonotype was counted between two and nine times. The J gene is TRBJ2-1, the V gene TRBV6-2 or TRBV6-3; 11 bases map to TRBD2. Germline V gene sequence: CDR1 MNHEY, CDR2 SVGEGT. The ends lost 4 bases at V and 8 bases at J; junction bases unmatched: 13. This CDR3 comprises 17 residues. The CDR3 DNA reads as TGTGCCAGCAGTTCTCTAAACCCTAGCGGGAGGTACTATGAGCAGTTCTTC. Its translation: CASSSLNPSGRYYEQFF.

This clonotype was detected many times. The chain uses TRBV12-5 and TRBJ2-4; 13 positions agree with TRBD2. Germline CDR1 reads LGHNT; CDR2 reads FRNRAP. This CDR3 has 17 amino acids. With 4 bases clipped from V and 6 bases from J, the junction kept 9 bases outside the gene matches. CDR3 coding DNA: TGTGCTAGTGGTTACCTGGGACTAGCGGGAAACGGAAACATTCAGTACTTC. Translation: CASGYLGLAGNGNIQYF.

In the case of this clonotype: This clone may be a read error of a much larger clone one base away. The chain carries TRBV24-1 and TRBJ1-1, with 7 bases identical to TRBD1. Per germline, CDR1 KGHDR and CDR2 SFDVKD. The CDR3 is 15 residues long. The DNA for the CDR3 is TGTGCCACCAGTGATTCCCGGGACAGCCTTCAGAGAGCTTCCTTT. Encoded protein: CATSDSRDSLQRASF.

This clonotype has just a few counts. V usage is TRBV3-1 and J usage is TRBJ2-7; D remains unclear. The germline V and J ends were trimmed by 4 bases and 0 bases, with 10 bases remaining between them. The CDR3 is 14 residues long. Per the germline V gene, CDR1 is LGHDT and CDR2 is YNNKEL (reference sequence). CDR3 in DNA: TGTGCCAGCAGCCGACGGCCTCACTCCTACGAGCAGTACTTC. This codes for CASSRRPHSYEQYF.

The chain couples TRBV3-1 to TRBJ2-1; 10 bases fit TRBD2. Per the germline V gene, CDR1 is LGHDT and CDR2 is YNNKEL (reference sequence). V shed 2 bases and J 6 bases; nucleotides not matched to a gene: 4. This CDR3 region has 15 residues. Here the CDR3 reads CASSQPGTSANEQFF. The DNA of the CDR3 is TGTGCCAGCAGCCAACCCGGGACTAGCGCCAATGAGCAGTTCTTC.

The V call is TRBV27, the J call TRBJ2-7; no definite D call. V lost 4 bases, J lost 5 bases, and 15 bases lay in between. CDR3 length equals 14 residues. The germline CDR1 and CDR2 sequences are MNHEY and SMNVEV (reference sequence). The CDR3 here is CASSWKGFNHEQYF. DNA of the CDR3: TGTGCCAGCAGTTGGAAAGGGTTTAATCACGAGCAGTACTTC.

This clonotype was detected only a few times. The chain employs TRBV11-1 and TRBJ1-4; D is possibly TRBD1 (5 bases). Germline V gene lookup returns CDR1 SGHAT and CDR2 FQDESV (reference sequence). The CDR3 length is 13 residues. Trimming pared 5 bases from V and 5 bases from J, leaving 9 bases between. CDR3 residues: CASSRGGNEKLFF. CDR3 nucleotide sequence: TGTGCCAGCAGCCGGGGGGGAAATGAAAAACTGTTTTTT.

This clonotype occurred many times. The V and J genes are TRBV28 and TRBJ2-3, with 7 bases aligning to TRBD2. Germline assignment: CDR1 MDHEN and CDR2 SYDVKM. This CDR3 comprises 14 residues. The junction had 9 bases not matched to a gene; V was cut back by 8 bases and J by 4 bases. The chain's CDR3 is CASASPGRADTQYF. The CDR3 nucleotides are TGTGCCAGCGCCTCACCGGGGAGGGCAGATACGCAGTATTTT. The full variable domain, its missing parts supplied by reference TRBV28 and TRBJ2-3, is DVKVTQSSRYLVKRTGEKVFLECVQDMDHENMFWYRQDPGLGLRLIYFSYDVKMKEKGDIPEGYSVSREKKERFSLILESASTNQTSMYLCASASPGRADTQYFGPGTRLTVL.

This clonotype was observed at least ten times. The rearrangement uses TRBV12-3 or TRBV12-4 and TRBJ1-1; D unclear. V was trimmed by 6 bases and J by 7 bases, leaving 21 bases between them. This CDR3 has 15 residues. The CDR3 DNA follows: TGTGCCAGCAGCGGTCGGCCTCCCCTGGGCAGTGAAGCTTTCTTT. Translating it yields CASSGRPPLGSEAFF.

This clonotype showed up just a few times. This chain connects TRBV3-1 to TRBJ2-5, with 7 nucleotides matching TRBD1. The CDR3 is 14 amino acids. V gave up 4 bases and J gave up 7 bases; unmatched junction bases: 9. CDR1 is LGHDT and CDR2 is YNNKEL in the germline V gene (reference sequence). CDR3 DNA sequence: TGTGCCAGCAGCCCCGGACAGGTGGGCAGGACCCAGTACTTC. Its protein is CASSPGQVGRTQYF.

This clonotype was observed at least ten times. The CDR3 is CASSPADWGTDTQYF. The CDR3 DNA sequence: TGTGCCAGCAGCCCGGCGGACTGGGGGACAGATACGCAGTATTTT. The rearrangement uses TRBV7-9 and TRBJ2-3; TRBD1 or TRBD2 may be the D gene (5 bases each). This CDR3 is built from 15 residues. Trimming removed 5 bases at V and 3 bases at J, with 15 bases between. The V gene's germline CDR1 is SEHNR and CDR2 FQNEAQ (reference sequence).

This clonotype occurred many times. V usage is TRBV28 and J usage is TRBJ1-1; D unresolved. V was trimmed by 4 bases and J by 0 bases, leaving 9 bases between them. The CDR3 has 14 residues. Germline-derived CDR1 and CDR2 are MDHEN and SYDVKM. The CDR3, as DNA: TGTGCCAGCAGTTGGGGTGCGATGAACACTGAAGCTTTCTTT. This sequence encodes CASSWGAMNTEAFF.

The chain has TRBV10-3 and TRBJ2-7; 11 bases align to TRBD2. Trimming cost V 8 bases and J 0 bases; bases outside gene matches: 6. Germline V gives CDR1 ENHRY, CDR2 SYGVKD. This CDR3 has 15 amino acids. CDR3 region: CAIRGGLADSYEQYF. As DNA, the CDR3 is TGTGCCATCCGAGGGGGACTAGCGGACTCCTACGAGCAGTACTTC.

The sample holds many counts of this clonotype. This chain connects TRBV6-1 to TRBJ2-3; unclear D gene. V was clipped by 1 base and J by 5 bases, with 4 bases between them. This CDR3 is 12 amino acids long. Germline V lookup: CDR1 MNHNS, CDR2 SASEGT. CDR3 sequence reads: CASSEGRDTQYF. In DNA, the CDR3 is TGTGCCAGCAGTGAAGGCCGAGATACGCAGTATTTT.

This clonotype was found a few times. The chain has TRBV20-1 and TRBJ2-5, with 10 bases fitting TRBD2. Losses at the gene ends were 6 bases for V and 3 bases for J; bases not matched to a gene: 10. This CDR3 contains 15 residues. Germline loops: CDR1 DFQATT, CDR2 SNEGSKA (reference sequence). The DNA of the CDR3 is TGCAGTGCCCCCCCCCTCCTAGCGGGAGAAGAGACCCAGTACTTC. Translation gives CSAPPLLAGEETQYF.

CDR3 region: CAWSEGPHQPQHF. As DNA, the CDR3 is TGTGCCTGGAGTGAAGGGCCCCATCAGCCCCAGCATTTT. The chain carries TRBV30 and TRBJ1-5; no clear D. CDR3 size: 13 residues. The V end was cut by 1 base, the J end by 5 bases, with 9 bases between. Germline CDR1 is GTSNPN and CDR2 is SVGIG (reference sequence).

The chain uses TRBV9 and TRBJ2-1; TRBD2 matches 7 bases. CDR3 size: 15 residues. Germline trimming cut 4 bases from V and 8 bases from J; bases unmatched to any gene: 12. Germline lookup yields CDR1 SGDLS and CDR2 YYNGEE. The CDR3 reads CASSKRDSGVDEQFF. As DNA, the CDR3 is TGTGCCAGCAGCAAGCGGGATAGTGGGGTCGATGAGCAGTTCTTC.

The chain uses TRBV12-5 and TRBJ2-2; 7 bases are shared with TRBD1. This CDR3 is built from 16 residues. Germline V gives CDR1 LGHNT, CDR2 FRNRAP. V lost 4 bases and J lost 5; bases outside the gene matches: 10. The CDR3 DNA reads as TGTGCTAGTGGTTCGCCGACAGGGTGGTGGACCGGGGAGCTGTTTTTT. Translating it yields CASGSPTGWWTGELFF.

The rearrangement links TRBV6-1 to TRBJ2-5; D might be TRBD1 (5 bases). V was cut by 6 bases and J by 4 bases, with 15 bases left in between. Germline V gene sequence: CDR1 MNHNS, CDR2 SASEGT. The CDR3 sequence is 14 residues long. CDR3 coding DNA: TGTGCCAGCAGCTCCAGGGTAGCAAGAGAGACCCAGTACTTC. This sequence encodes CASSSRVARETQYF.

This clonotype showed up many times. This chain connects TRBV3-1 to TRBJ2-2; TRBD1 is a possible D gene (5 bases). The V and J ends lost 2 bases and 5 bases respectively, with 9 bases between them. The length of the CDR3 is 14 residues. Per germline, CDR1 LGHDT and CDR2 YNNKEL (reference sequence). The DNA for the CDR3 is TGTGCCAGCAGCCAACGCTCAGGGACCGGGGAGCTGTTTTTT. Translation: CASSQRSGTGELFF.